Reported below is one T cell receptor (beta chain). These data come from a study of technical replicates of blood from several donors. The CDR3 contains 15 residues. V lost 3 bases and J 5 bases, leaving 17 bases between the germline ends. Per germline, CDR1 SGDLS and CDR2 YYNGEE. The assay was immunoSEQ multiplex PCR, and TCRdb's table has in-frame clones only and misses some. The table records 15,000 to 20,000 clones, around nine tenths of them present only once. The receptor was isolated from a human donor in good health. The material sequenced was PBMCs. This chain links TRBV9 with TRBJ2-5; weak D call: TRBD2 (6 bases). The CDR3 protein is CASSGWGGGWETQYF. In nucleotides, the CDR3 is TGTGCCAGCAGCGGATGGGGCGGAGGGTGGGAGACCCAGTACTTC. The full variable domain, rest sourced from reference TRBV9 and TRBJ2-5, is DSGVTQTPKHLITATGQRVTLRCSPRSGDLSVYWYQQSLDQGLQFLIQYYNGEERAKGNILERFSAQQFPDLHSELNLSSLELGDSALYFCASSGWGGGWETQYFGPGTRLLVL.